This section outlines one T cell receptor beta chain sequence together with its context. The target antigen is unknown. The ends lost 0 bases at V and 1 base at J; junction bases unmatched: 4. Germline V CDR1 and CDR2: MNHEY, SMNVEV (reference sequence). The CDR3 sequence is 16 residues long. This record comes from a study of identical twins. TCRdb re-called the 5' RACE reads with MiXCR, one entry per CDR3 protein. This sample carries 600,000 to 850,000 distinct CDR3 sequences, about 20% of them seen once, and the ten largest clones take 13%. Points from the study as a whole: Interpretation of the results relied on cross-sectional statistical analysis and not on following the same donors.

These sequences were also reported in another study, on T cells expressing NK-cell markers.

This receptor was identified in a woman under 30 in good health. What was sequenced was PBMCs. The J gene is TRBJ2-7, the V gene TRBV27; 9 bases are shared with TRBD2. The CDR3 is CASSLSLAGSSYEQYF. CDR3 nucleotide sequence: TGTGCCAGCAGTTTATCCCTAGCGGGAAGTTCCTACGAGCAGTACTTC.